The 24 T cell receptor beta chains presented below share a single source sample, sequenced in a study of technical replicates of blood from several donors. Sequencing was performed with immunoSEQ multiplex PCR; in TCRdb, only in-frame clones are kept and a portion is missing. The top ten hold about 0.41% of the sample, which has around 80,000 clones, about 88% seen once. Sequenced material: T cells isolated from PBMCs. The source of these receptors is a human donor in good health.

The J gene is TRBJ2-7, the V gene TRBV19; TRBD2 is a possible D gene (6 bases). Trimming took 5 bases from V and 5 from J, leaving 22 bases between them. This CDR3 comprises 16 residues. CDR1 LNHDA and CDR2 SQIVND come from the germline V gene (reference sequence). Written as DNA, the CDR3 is TGTGCCAGTAGTGGCGAATCGGGCGGGAAAGACAACGAGCAGTACTTC. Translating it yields CASSGESGGKDNEQYF.

CDR3 sequence (DNA): TGTGCCAGCAGTGACCCCGCGGCGGAGGGAGCTTTCTTT. Amino acid sequence: CASSDPAAEGAFF. The chain employs TRBV2 and TRBJ1-1, with D hard to call. This CDR3 has 13 amino acids. V lost 3 bases to trimming and J lost 10 bases, with 15 bases between them. Germline V CDR1 and CDR2: SNHLY, FYNNEI.

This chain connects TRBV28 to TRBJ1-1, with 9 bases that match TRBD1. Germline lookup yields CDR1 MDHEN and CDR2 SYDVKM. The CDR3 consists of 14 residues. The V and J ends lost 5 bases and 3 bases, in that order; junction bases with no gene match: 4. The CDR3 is CASSRRDRDTEAFF. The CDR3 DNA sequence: TGTGCCAGCAGTCGCCGGGACAGGGACACTGAAGCTTTCTTT. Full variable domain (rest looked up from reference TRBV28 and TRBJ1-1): DVKVTQSSRYLVKRTGEKVFLECVQDMDHENMFWYRQDPGLGLRLIYFSYDVKMKEKGDIPEGYSVSREKKERFSLILESASTNQTSMYLCASSRRDRDTEAFFGQGTRLTVV.

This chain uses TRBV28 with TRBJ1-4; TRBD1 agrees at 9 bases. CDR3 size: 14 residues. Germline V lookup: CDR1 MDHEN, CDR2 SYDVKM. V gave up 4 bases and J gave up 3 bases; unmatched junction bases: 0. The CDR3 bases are TGTGCCAGCAGTTACAGGGGGCCTAATGAAAAACTGTTTTTT. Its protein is CASSYRGPNEKLFF. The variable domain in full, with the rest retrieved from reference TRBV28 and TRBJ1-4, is DVKVTQSSRYLVKRTGEKVFLECVQDMDHENMFWYRQDPGLGLRLIYFSYDVKMKEKGDIPEGYSVSREKKERFSLILESASTNQTSMYLCASSYRGPNEKLFFGSGTQLSVL.

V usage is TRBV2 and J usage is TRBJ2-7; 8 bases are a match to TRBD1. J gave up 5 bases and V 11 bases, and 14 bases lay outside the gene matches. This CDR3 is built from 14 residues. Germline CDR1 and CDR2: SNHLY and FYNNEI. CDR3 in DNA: TGTGCCGCCTTATGGGCAGGGGGCAGGAACGAGCAGTACTTC. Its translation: CAALWAGGRNEQYF.

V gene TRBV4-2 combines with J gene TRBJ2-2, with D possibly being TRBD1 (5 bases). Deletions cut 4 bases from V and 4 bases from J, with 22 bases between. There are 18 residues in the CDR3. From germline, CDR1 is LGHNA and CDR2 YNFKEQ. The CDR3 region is CASSPIELLRGSTGELFF. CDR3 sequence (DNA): TGTGCCAGCAGCCCTATCGAACTTTTAAGGGGTAGCACCGGGGAGCTGTTTTTT.

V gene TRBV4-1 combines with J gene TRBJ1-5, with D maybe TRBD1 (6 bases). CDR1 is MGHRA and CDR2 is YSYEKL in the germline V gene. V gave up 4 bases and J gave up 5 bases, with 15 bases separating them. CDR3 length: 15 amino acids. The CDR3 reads CASSPRGGEDQPQHF. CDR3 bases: TGCGCCAGCAGCCCCCGAGGGGGGGAGGATCAGCCCCAGCATTTT.

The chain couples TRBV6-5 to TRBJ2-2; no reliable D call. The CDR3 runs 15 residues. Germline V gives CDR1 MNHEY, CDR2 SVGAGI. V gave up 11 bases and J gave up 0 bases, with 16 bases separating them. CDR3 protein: CASGVATTNTGELFF. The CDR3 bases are TGTGCCTCCGGCGTGGCGACAACGAACACCGGGGAGCTGTTTTTT.

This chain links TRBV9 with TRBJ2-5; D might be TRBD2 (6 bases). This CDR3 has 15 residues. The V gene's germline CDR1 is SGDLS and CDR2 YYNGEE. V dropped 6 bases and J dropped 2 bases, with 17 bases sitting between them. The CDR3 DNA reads TGTGCCAGCACCAACCTAGGGACTCCTCAAGAGACCCAGTACTTC. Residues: CASTNLGTPQETQYF. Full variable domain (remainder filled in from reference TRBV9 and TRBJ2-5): DSGVTQTPKHLITATGQRVTLRCSPRSGDLSVYWYQQSLDQGLQFLIQYYNGEERAKGNILERFSAQQFPDLHSELNLSSLELGDSALYFCASTNLGTPQETQYFGPGTRLLVL.

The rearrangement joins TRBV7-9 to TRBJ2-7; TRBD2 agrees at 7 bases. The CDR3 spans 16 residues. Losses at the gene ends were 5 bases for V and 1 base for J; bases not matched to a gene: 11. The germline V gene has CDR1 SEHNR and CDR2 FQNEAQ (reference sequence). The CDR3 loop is CASSPRTRGGSYEQYF. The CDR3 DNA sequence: TGTGCCAGCAGCCCCCGGACTAGAGGAGGGTCCTACGAGCAGTACTTC.

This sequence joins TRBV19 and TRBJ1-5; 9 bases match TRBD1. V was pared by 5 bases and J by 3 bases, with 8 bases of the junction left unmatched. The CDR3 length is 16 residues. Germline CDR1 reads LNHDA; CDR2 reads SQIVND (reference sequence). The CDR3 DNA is TGTGCCAGTAGTGCGGGACAGGGAGTCCCCAATCAGCCCCAGCATTTT. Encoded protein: CASSAGQGVPNQPQHF.

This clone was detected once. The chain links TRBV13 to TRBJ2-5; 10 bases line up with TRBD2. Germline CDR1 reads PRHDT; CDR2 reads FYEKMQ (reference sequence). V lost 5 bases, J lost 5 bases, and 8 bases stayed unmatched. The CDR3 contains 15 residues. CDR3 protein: CASSPSGSQGETQYF. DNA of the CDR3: TGTGCCAGCAGCCCTAGCGGGAGTCAAGGCGAGACCCAGTACTTC.

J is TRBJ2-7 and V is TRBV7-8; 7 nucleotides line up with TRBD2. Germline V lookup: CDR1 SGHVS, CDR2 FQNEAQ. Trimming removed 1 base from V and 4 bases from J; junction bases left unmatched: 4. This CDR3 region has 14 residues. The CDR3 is CASSLGALAYEQYF. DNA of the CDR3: TGTGCCAGCAGCTTAGGAGCACTAGCGTACGAGCAGTACTTC.

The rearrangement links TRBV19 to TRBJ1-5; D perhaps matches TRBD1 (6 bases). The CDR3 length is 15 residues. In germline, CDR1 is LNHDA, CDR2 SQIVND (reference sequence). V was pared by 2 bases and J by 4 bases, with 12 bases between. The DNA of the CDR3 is TGTGCCAGTAGTATATCAGGACAGATTAATCAGCCCCAGCATTTT. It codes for CASSISGQINQPQHF.

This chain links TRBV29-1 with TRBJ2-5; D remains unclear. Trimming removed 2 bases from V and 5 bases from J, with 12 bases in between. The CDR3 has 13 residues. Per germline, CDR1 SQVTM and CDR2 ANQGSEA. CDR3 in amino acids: CSVELRVKETQYF. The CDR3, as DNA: TGCAGCGTTGAATTACGGGTAAAGGAGACCCAGTACTTC.

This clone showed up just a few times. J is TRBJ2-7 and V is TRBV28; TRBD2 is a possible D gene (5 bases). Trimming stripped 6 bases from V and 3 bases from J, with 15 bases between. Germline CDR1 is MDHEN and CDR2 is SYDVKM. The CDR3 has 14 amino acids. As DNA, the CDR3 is TGTGCCAGCAGCTATGCGGACTCATACTACGAGCAGTACTTC. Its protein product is CASSYADSYYEQYF.

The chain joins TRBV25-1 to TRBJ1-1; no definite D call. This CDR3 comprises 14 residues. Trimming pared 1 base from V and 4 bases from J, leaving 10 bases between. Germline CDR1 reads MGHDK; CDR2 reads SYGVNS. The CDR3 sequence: CASSESAGGTEAFF. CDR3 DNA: TGTGCCAGCAGTGAATCCGCGGGCGGCACTGAAGCTTTCTTT.

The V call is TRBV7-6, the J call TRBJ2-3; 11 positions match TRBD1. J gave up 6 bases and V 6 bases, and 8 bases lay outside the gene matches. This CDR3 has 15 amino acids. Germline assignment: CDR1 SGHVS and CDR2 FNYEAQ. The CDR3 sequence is CASRARDRGRDTQYF. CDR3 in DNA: TGTGCCAGCAGAGCCCGGGACAGGGGGAGGGATACGCAGTATTTT.

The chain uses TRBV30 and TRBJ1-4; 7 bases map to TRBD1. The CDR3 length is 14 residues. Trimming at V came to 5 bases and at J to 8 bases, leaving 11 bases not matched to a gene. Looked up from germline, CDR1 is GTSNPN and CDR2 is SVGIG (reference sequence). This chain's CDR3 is CAWAAQGVSEKLFF. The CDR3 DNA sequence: TGTGCCTGGGCGGCGCAGGGGGTCTCAGAAAAACTGTTTTTT.

CDR3 region: CASSFARSTDTQYF. CDR3 bases: TGTGCCAGCAGTTTCGCCAGAAGCACAGATACGCAGTATTTT. The chain links TRBV28 to TRBJ2-3; D is ambiguous. V lost 3 bases to trimming and J lost 0 bases, with 7 bases between them. This CDR3 region has 14 residues. The germline gives CDR1 MDHEN, CDR2 SYDVKM.

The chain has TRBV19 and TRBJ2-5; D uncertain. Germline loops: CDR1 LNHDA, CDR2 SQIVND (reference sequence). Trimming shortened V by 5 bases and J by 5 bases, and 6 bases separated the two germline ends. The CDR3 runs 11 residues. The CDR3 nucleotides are TGTGCCAGTAGTCTGAGCGAGACCCAGTACTTC. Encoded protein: CASSLSETQYF.

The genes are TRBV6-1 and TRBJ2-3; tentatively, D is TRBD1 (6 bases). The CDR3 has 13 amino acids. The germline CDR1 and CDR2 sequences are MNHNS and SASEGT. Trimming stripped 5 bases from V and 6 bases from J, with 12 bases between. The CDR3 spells CASSLGQKDTQYF. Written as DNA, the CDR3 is TGTGCCAGCAGTCTAGGACAGAAGGATACGCAGTATTTT.

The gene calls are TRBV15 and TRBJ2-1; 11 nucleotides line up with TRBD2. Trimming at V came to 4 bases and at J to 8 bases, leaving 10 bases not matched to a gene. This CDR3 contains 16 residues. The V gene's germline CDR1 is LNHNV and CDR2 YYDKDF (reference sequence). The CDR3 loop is CATSTQTSGSLDEQFF. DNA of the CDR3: TGTGCCACCAGCACACAAACTAGCGGGAGCTTGGATGAGCAGTTCTTC. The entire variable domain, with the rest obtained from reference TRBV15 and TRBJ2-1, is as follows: DAMVIQNPRYQVTQFGKPVTLSCSQTLNHNVMYWYQQKSSQAPKLLFHYYDKDFNNEADTPDNFQSRRPNTSFCFLDIRSPGLGDTAMYLCATSTQTSGSLDEQFFGPGTRLTVL.

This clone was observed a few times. CDR3 region: CASSVVGGDNTEAFF. CDR3 nucleotide sequence: TGTGCCAGCAGTGTGGTTGGGGGGGATAACACTGAAGCTTTCTTT. The chain joins TRBV6-1 to TRBJ1-1, with D tentatively TRBD1 (5 bases). Trimming stripped 4 bases from V and 2 bases from J, with 14 bases between. The CDR3 totals 15 residues. Germline lookup yields CDR1 MNHNS and CDR2 SASEGT.